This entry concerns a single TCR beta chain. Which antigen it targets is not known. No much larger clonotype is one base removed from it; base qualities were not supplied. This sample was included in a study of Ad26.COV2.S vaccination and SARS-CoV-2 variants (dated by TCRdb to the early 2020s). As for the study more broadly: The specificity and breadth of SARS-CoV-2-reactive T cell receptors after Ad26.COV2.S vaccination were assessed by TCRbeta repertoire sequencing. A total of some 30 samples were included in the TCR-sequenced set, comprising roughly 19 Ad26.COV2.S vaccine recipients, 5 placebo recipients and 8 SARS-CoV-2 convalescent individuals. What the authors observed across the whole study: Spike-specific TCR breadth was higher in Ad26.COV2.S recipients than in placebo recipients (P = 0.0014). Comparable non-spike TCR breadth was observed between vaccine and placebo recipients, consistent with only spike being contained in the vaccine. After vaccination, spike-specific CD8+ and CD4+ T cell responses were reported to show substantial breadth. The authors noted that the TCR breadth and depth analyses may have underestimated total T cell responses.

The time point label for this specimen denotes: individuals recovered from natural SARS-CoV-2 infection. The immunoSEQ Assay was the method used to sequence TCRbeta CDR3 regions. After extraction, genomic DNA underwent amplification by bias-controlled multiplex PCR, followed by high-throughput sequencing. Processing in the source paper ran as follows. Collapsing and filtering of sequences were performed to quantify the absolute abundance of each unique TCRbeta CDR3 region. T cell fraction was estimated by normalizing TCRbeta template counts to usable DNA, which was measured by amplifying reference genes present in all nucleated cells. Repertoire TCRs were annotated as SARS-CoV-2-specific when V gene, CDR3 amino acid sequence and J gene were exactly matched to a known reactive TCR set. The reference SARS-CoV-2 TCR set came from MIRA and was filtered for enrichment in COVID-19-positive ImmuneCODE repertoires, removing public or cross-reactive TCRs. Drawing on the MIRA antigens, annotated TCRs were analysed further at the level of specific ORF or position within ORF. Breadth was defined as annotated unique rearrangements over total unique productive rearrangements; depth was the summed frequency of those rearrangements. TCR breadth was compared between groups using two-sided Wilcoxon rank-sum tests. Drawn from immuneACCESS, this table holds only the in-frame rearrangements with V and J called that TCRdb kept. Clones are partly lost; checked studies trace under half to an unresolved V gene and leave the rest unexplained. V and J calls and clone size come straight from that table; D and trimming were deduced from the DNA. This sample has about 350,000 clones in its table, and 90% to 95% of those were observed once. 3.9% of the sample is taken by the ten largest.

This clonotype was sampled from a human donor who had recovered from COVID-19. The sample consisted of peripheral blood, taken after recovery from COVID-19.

CDR3 sequence: CASSYNGNYGYTF. The DNA sequence follows: TGTGCCAGCAGTTACAACGGGAACTATGGCTACACCTTC. This chain is built from TRBV6-2 or TRBV6-3 and TRBJ1-2, with an unclear D gene assignment. The germline ends are 6 bases apart after V is trimmed by 2 bases and J by 2 bases. Taken from cysteine to phenylalanine, the CDR3 has 13 residues. Solely the CDR3 DNA is kept, with 39 bases framed from the first base. As encoded in the germline V gene, CDR1 is MNHEY while CDR2 is SVGEGT.